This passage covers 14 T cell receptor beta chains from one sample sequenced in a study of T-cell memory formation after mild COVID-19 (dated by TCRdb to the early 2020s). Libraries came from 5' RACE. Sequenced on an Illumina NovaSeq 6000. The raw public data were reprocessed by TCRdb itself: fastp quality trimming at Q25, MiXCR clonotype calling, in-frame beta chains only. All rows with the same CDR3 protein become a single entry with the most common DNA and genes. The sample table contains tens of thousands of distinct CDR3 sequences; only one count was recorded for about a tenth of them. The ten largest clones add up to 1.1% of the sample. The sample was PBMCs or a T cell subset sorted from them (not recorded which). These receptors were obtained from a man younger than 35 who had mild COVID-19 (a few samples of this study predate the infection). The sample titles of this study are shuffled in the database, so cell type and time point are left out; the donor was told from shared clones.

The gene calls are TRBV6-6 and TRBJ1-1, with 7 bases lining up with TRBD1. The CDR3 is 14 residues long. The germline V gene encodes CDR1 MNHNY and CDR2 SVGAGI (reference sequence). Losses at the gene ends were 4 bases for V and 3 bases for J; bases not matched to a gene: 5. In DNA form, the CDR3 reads TGTGCCAGCAGTTCATGGCAGGGGGACACTGAAGCTTTCTTT. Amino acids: CASSSWQGDTEAFF.

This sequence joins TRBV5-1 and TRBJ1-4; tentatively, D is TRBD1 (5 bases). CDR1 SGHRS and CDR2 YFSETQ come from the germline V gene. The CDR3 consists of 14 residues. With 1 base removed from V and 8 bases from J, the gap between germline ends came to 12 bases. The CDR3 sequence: CASSLRRGGEKLFF. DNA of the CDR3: TGCGCCAGCAGCTTGCGGAGGGGAGGAGAAAAACTGTTTTTT.

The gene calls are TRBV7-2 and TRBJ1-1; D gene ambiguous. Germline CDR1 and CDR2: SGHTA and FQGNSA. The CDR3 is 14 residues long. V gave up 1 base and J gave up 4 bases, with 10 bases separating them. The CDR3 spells CASSLDVGRTEAFF. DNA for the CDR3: TGTGCCAGCAGCTTAGATGTTGGGCGCACTGAAGCTTTCTTT.

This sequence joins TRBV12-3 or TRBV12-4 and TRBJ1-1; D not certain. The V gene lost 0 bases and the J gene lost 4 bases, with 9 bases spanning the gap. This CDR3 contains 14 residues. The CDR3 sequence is CASSLARMGTEAFF. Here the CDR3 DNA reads TGTGCCAGCAGTTTAGCAAGGATGGGCACTGAAGCTTTCTTT.

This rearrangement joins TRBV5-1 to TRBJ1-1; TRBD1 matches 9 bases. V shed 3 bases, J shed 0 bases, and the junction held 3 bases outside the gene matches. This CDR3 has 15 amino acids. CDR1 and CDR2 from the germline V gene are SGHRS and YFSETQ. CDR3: CASSYRGQVNTEAFF. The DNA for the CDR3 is TGCGCCAGCAGCTACAGGGGGCAGGTGAACACTGAAGCTTTCTTT.

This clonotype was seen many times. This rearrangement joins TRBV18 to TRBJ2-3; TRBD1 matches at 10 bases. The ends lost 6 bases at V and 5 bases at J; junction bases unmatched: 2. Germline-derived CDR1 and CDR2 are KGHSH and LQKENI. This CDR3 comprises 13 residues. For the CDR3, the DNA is TGTGCCAGCTCCCGGACAGGGGGAGATACGCAGTATTTT. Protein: CASSRTGGDTQYF.

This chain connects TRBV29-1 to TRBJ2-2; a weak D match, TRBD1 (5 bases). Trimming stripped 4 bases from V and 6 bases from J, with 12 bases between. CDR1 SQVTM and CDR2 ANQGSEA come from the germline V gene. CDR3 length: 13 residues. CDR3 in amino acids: CSVGAQGAGELFF. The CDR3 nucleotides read TGCAGCGTTGGTGCGCAGGGCGCCGGGGAGCTGTTTTTT.

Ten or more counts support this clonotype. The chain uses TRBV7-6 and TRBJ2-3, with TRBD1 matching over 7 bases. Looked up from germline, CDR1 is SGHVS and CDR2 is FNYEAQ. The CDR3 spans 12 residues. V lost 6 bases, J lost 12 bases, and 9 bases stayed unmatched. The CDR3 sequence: CASSSPTGPQYF. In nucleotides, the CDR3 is TGTGCCAGCAGTTCCCCGACAGGGCCCCAGTATTTT.

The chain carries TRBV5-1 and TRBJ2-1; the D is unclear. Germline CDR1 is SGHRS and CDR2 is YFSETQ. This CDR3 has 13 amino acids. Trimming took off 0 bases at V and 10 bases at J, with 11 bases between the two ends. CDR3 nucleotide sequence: TGCGCCAGCAGCTTGGCCCCGGAGAACGAGCAGTTCTTC. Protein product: CASSLAPENEQFF.

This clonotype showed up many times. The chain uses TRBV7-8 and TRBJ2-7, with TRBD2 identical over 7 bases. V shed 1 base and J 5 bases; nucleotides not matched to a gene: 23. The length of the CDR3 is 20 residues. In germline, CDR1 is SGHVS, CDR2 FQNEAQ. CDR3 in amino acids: CASSLVEISARPSRGDEQYF. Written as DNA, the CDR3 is TGTGCCAGCAGCTTAGTTGAAATTTCGGCTCGGCCCTCTCGGGGGGACGAGCAGTACTTC.

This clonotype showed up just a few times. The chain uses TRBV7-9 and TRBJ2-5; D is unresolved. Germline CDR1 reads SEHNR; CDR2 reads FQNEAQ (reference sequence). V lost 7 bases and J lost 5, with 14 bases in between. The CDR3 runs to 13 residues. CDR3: CASTFIAGETQYF. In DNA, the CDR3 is TGTGCCAGCACCTTCATCGCCGGGGAGACCCAGTACTTC. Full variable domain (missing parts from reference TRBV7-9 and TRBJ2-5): DTGVSQNPRHKITKRGQNVTFRCDPISEHNRLYWYRQTLGQGPEFLTYFQNEAQLEKSRLLSDRFSAERPKGSFSTLEIQRTEQGDSAMYLCASTFIAGETQYFGPGTRLLVL.

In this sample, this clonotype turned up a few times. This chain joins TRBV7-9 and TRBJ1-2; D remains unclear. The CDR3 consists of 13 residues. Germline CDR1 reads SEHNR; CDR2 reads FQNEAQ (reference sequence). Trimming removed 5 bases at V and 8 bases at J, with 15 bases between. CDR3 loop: CASSHDRTEGYTF. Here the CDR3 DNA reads TGTGCCAGCAGCCACGATCGGACGGAAGGCTACACCTTC.

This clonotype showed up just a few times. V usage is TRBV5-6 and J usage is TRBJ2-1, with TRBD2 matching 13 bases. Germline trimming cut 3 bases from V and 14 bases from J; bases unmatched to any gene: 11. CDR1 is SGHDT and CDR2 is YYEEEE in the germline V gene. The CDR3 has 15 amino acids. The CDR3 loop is CASSSVTSGGSNKFF. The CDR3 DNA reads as TGTGCCAGCAGCTCGGTGACTAGCGGGGGGAGTAATAAGTTCTTC.

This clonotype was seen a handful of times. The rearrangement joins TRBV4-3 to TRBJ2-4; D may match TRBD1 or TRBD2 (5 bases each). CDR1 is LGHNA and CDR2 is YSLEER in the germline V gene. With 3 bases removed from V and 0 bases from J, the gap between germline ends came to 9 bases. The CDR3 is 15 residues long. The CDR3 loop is CASSQGDIAKNIQYF. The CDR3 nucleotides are TGCGCCAGCAGCCAGGGGGATATAGCCAAAAACATTCAGTACTTC.